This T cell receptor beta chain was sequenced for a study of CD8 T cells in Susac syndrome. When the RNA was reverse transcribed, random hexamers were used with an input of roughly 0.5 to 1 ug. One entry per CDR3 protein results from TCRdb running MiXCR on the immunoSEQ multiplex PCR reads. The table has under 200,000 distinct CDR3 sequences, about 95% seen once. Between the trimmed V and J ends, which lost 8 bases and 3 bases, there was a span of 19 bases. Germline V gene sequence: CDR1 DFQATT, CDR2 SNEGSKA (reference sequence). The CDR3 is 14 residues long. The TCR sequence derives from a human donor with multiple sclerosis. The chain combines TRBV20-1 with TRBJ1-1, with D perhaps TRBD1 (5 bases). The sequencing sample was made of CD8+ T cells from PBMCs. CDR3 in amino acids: CSSGDAGLDTEAFF. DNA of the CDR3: TGCAGTTCCGGGGACGCAGGGTTGGACACTGAAGCTTTCTTT.